These 5 T cell receptor beta chains were all obtained from the same sample, sequenced in a study of T cells in localized non-small cell lung cancer. Produced via immunoSEQ multiplex PCR; TCRdb's table is partial and in-frame only. This table holds 65,000 to 80,000 clones, about 88% found once. The sequenced sample was peripheral blood, obtained before any cancer treatment. Receptors originate from an older female donor with stage I lung adenocarcinoma.

This clone was detected only once. J is TRBJ2-5 and V is TRBV4-1; D is unclear. The V gene's germline CDR1 is MGHRA and CDR2 YSYEKL. V lost 2 bases and J lost 2, with 6 bases in between. The CDR3 loop spans 13 amino acids. CDR3 in amino acids: CASSQRSQETQYF. The CDR3, as DNA: TGCGCCAGCAGCCAACGAAGTCAAGAGACCCAGTACTTC.

This chain links TRBV7-9 with TRBJ1-5; D not certain. Per the germline V gene, CDR1 is SEHNR and CDR2 is FQNEAQ (reference sequence). The CDR3 runs 14 residues. V gave up 4 bases and J gave up 3 bases, with 10 bases separating them. CDR3 sequence reads: CASSSSVDNQPQHF. In DNA form, the CDR3 reads TGTGCCAGCAGCTCTAGTGTGGACAATCAGCCCCAGCATTTT.

The V call is TRBV4-2, the J call TRBJ2-3; 7 bases map to TRBD2. The germline gives CDR1 LGHNA, CDR2 YNFKEQ. V was pared by 0 bases and J by 7 bases, with 13 bases of the junction left unmatched. The CDR3 sequence is 17 residues long. The CDR3 bases are TGTGCCAGCAGCCAAGAGACGGGCGGGGGTTTTTTGAATACGCAGTATTTT. Residues: CASSQETGGGFLNTQYF.

The chain carries TRBV29-1 and TRBJ2-1; unclear D gene. This CDR3 has 11 residues. The germline V and J ends were trimmed by 4 bases and 9 bases, with 10 bases remaining between them. From germline, CDR1 is SQVTM and CDR2 ANQGSEA. As DNA, the CDR3 is TGCAGCGTTGCTGTGGAACTTGAGCAGTTCTTC. Protein product: CSVAVELEQFF.

This rearrangement joins TRBV18 to TRBJ2-7, with 9 positions matching TRBD1. V lost 6 bases and J lost 6; bases outside the gene matches: 9. This CDR3 region has 14 residues. CDR1 and CDR2 (germline): KGHSH, LQKENI. The CDR3 sequence: CASSRGQGIPEQYF. DNA for the CDR3: TGTGCCAGCTCCCGGGGACAGGGTATCCCCGAGCAGTACTTC. Together with reference TRBV18 and TRBJ2-7, the CDR3 gives the full variable domain: NAGVMQNPRHLVRRRGQEARLRCSPMKGHSHVYWYRQLPEEGLKFMVYLQKENIIDESGMPKERFSAEFPKEGPSILRIQQVVRGDSAAYFCASSRGQGIPEQYFGPGTRLTVT.